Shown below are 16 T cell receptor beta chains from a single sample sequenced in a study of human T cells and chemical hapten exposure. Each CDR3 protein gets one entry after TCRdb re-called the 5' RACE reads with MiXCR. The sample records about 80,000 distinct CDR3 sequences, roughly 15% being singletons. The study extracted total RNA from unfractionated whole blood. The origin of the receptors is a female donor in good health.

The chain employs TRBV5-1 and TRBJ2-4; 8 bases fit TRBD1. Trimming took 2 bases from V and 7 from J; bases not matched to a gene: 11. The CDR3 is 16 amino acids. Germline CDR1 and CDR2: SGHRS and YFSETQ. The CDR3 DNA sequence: TGCGCCAGCAGCTTCGGACAGGGCTCGGGTGGTAACATTCAGTACTTC. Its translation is CASSFGQGSGGNIQYF. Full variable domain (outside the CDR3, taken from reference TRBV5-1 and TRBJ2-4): KAGVTQTPRYLIKTRGQQVTLSCSPISGHRSVSWYQQTPGQGLQFLFEYFSETQRNKGNFPGRFSGRQFSNSRSEMNVSTLELGDSALYLCASSFGQGSGGNIQYFGAGTRLSVL.

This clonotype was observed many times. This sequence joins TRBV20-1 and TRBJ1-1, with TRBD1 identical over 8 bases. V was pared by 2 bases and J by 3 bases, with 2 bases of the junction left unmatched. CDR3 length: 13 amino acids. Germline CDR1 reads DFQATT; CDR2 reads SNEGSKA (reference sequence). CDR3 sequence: CSARTTGDTEAFF. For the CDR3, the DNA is TGCAGTGCTAGAACGACAGGGGACACTGAAGCTTTCTTT.

The CDR3 region is CASSFGQGGPYEQYF. CDR3 coding DNA: TGTGCCAGCAGTTTCGGACAGGGTGGTCCCTACGAGCAGTACTTC. The V and J genes are TRBV6-5 and TRBJ2-7, with TRBD1 identical over 8 bases. The germline V gene encodes CDR1 MNHEY and CDR2 SVGAGI. The CDR3 covers 15 residues. Trimming at V came to 4 bases and at J to 2 bases, leaving 7 bases not matched to a gene.

CDR3 protein: CSARDLTTTSTDTQYF. The CDR3 nucleotides read TGCAGTGCTAGAGATTTGACAACCACAAGCACAGATACGCAGTATTTT. This chain connects TRBV20-1 to TRBJ2-3; D remains unclear. The V end was cut by 0 bases, the J end by 0 bases, with 13 bases between. This CDR3 is built from 16 residues. Germline CDR1 and CDR2: DFQATT and SNEGSKA (reference sequence).

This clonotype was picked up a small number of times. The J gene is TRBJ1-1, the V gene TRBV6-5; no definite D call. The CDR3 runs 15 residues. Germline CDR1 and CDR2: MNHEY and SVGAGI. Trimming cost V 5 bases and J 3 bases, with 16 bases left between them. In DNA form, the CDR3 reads TGTGCCAGCAGTACTTTAGCCGGGTATTACACTGAAGCTTTCTTT. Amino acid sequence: CASSTLAGYYTEAFF.

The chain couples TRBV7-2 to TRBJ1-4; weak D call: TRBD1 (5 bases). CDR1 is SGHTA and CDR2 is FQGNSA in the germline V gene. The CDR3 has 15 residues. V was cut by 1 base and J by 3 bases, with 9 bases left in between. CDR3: CASSLGRVSNEKLFF. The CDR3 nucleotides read TGTGCCAGCAGCTTAGGCAGGGTGTCTAATGAAAAACTGTTTTTT.

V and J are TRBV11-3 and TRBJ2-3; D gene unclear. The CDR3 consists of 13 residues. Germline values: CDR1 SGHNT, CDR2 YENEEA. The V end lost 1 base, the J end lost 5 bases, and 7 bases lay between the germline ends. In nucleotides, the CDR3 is TGTGCCAGCAGCTTAGCAGCGAGAGATACGCAGTATTTT. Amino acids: CASSLAARDTQYF.

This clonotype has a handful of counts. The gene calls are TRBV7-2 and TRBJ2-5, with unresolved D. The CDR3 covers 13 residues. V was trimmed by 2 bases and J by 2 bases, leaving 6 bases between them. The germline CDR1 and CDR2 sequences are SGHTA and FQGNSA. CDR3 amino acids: CASSLSWQETQYF. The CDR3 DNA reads TGTGCCAGCAGCTTAAGTTGGCAAGAGACCCAGTACTTC.

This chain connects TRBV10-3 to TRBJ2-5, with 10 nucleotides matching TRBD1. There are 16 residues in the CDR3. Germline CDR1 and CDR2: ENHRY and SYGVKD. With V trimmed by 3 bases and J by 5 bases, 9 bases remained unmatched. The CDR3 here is CAISDDRDRGRETQYF. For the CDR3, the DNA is TGTGCCATCAGTGATGATCGGGACAGGGGTCGGGAGACCCAGTACTTC.

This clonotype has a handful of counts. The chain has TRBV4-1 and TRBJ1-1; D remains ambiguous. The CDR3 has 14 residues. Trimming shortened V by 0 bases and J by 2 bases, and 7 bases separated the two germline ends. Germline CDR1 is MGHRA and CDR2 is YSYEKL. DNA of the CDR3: TGCGCCAGCAGCCAAGATCGGGGTAACACTGAAGCTTTCTTT. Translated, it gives CASSQDRGNTEAFF.

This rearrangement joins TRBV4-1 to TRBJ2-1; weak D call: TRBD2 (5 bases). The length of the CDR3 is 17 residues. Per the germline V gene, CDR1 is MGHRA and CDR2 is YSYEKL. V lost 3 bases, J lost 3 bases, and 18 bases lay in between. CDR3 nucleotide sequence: TGCGCCAGCAGCCAGTCGGGCGGGCCGGGCAACTACAATGAGCAGTTCTTC. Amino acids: CASSQSGGPGNYNEQFF.

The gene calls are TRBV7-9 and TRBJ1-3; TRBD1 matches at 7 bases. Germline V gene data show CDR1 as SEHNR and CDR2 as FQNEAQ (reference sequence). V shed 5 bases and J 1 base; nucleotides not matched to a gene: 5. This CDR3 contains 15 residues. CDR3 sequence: CASSLETGSGNTIYF. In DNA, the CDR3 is TGTGCCAGCAGCCTCGAGACAGGGTCTGGAAACACCATATATTTT.

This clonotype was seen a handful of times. CDR3 region: CASSQGSGSGWPEQFF. The CDR3 region has the DNA TGCGCCAGCAGCCAAGGTAGCGGGAGCGGTTGGCCTGAGCAGTTCTTC. The J gene is TRBJ2-1, the V gene TRBV4-1; the match to TRBD2 covers 9 bases. Germline lookup yields CDR1 MGHRA and CDR2 YSYEKL. The CDR3 runs 16 residues. Losses at the gene ends were 1 base for V and 9 bases for J; bases not matched to a gene: 10.

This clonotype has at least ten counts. As DNA, the CDR3 is TGCAGCGTTTCTTTAGGGGACAGTCGGAATCAGCCCCAGCATTTT. This translates into CSVSLGDSRNQPQHF. J is TRBJ1-5 and V is TRBV29-1, with 7 bases matching TRBD1. The CDR3 is 15 residues long. Trimming removed 5 bases from V and 4 bases from J; junction bases left unmatched: 11. The germline V gene encodes CDR1 SQVTM and CDR2 ANQGSEA.

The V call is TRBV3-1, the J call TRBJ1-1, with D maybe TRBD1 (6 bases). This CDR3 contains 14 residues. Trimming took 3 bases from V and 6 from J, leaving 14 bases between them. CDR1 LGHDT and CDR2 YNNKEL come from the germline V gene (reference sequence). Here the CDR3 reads CASSQLGGLPEAFF. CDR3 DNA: TGTGCCAGCAGCCAGCTCGGGGGGCTCCCTGAAGCTTTCTTT.

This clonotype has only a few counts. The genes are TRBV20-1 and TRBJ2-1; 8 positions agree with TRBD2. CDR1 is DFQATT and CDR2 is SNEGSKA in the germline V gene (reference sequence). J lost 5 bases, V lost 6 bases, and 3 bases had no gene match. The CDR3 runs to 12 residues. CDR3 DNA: TGCAGTGCCCGGGGGGGCCACAATGAGCAGTTCTTC. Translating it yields CSARGGHNEQFF.